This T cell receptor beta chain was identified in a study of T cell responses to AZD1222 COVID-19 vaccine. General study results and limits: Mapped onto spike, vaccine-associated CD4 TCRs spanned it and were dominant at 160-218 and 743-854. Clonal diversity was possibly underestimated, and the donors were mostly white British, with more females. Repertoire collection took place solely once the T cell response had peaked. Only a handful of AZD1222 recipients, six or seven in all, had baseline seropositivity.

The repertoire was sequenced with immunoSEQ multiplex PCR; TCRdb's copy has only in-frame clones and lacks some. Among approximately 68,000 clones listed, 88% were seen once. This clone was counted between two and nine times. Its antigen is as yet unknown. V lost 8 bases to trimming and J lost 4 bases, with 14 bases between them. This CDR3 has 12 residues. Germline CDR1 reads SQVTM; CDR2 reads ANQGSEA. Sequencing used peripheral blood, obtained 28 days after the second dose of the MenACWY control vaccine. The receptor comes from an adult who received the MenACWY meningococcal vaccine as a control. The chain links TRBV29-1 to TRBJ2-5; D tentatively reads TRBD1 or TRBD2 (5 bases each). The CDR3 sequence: CSSQRGAETQYF. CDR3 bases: TGCAGCTCCCAAAGAGGGGCAGAGACCCAGTACTTC.